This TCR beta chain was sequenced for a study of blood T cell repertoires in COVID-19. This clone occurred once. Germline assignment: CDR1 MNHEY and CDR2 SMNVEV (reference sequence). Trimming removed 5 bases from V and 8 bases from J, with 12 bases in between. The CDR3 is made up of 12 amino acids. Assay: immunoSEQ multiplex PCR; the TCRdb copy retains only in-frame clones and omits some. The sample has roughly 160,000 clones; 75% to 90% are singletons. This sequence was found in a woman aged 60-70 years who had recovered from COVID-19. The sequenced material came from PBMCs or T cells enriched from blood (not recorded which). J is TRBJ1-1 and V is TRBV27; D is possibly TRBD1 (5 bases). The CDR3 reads CASSPLGREAFF. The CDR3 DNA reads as TGTGCCAGCAGTCCCCTGGGGCGGGAAGCTTTCTTT.